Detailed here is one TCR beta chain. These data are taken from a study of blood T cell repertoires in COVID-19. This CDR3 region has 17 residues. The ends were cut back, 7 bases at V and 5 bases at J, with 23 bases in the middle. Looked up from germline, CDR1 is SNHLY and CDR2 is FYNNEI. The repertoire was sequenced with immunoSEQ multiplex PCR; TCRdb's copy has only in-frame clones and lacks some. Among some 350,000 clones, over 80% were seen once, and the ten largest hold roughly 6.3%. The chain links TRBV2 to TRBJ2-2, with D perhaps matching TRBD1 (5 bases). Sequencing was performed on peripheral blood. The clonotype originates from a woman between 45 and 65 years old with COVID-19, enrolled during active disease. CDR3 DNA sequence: TGTGCCAGCATCCTTCTTGGGGCCAGGGTGAGGACCGGGGAGCTGTTTTTT. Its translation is CASILLGARVRTGELFF.